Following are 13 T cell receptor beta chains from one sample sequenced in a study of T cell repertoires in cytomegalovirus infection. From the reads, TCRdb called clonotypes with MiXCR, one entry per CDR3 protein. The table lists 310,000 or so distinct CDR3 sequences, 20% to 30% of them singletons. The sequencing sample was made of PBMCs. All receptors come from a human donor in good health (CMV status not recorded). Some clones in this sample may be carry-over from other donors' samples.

The CDR3 coding sequence is TGTGCCAGCAGCTTCCAGGGTCGAACAGATACGCAGTATTTT. Amino acid sequence: CASSFQGRTDTQYF. The V and J genes are TRBV11-2 and TRBJ2-3, with D tentatively TRBD1 (5 bases). CDR1 and CDR2 from the germline V gene are SGHAT and FQNNGV. This CDR3 comprises 14 residues. Trimming took 3 bases from V and 3 from J, leaving 10 bases between them. Together with reference TRBV11-2 and TRBJ2-3, the CDR3 gives the full variable domain: EAGVAQSPRYKIIEKRQSVAFWCNPISGHATLYWYQQILGQGPKLLIQFQNNGVVDDSQLPKDRFSAERLKGVDSTLKIQPAKLEDSAVYLCASSFQGRTDTQYFGPGTRLTVL.

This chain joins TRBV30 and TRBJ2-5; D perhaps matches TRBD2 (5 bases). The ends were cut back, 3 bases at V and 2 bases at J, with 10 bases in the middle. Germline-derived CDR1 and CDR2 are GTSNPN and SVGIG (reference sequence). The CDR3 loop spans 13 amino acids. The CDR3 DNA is TGTGCCTGGAGAGGGAGAGGTCAAGAGACCCAGTACTTC. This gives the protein CAWRGRGQETQYF.

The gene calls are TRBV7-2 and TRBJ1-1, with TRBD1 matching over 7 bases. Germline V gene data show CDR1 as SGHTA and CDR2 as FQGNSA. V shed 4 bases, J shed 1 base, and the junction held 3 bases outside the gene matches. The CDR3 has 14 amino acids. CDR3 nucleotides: TGTGCCAGCAGCTCACAGGGGTGGAACACTGAAGCTTTCTTT. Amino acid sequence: CASSSQGWNTEAFF.

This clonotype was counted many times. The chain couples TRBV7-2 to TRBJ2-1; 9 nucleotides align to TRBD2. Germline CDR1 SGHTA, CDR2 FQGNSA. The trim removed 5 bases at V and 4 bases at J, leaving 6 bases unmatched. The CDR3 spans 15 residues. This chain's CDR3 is CASSLSGGAYNEQFF. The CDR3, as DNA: TGTGCCAGCAGCCTTAGCGGGGGAGCGTACAATGAGCAGTTCTTC.

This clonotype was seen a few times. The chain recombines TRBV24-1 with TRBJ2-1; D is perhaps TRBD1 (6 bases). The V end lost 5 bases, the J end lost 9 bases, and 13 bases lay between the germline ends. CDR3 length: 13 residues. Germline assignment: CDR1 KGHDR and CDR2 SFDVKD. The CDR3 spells CATSVVSGAEQFF. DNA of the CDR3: TGTGCCACCAGTGTCGTATCAGGGGCTGAGCAGTTCTTC.

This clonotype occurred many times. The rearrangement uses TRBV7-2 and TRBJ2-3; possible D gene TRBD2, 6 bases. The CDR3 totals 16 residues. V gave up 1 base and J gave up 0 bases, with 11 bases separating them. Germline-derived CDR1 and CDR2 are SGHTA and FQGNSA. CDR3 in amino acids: CASSLGEAGSTDTQYF. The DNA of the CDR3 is TGTGCCAGCAGCTTAGGGGAGGCAGGGAGCACAGATACGCAGTATTTT.

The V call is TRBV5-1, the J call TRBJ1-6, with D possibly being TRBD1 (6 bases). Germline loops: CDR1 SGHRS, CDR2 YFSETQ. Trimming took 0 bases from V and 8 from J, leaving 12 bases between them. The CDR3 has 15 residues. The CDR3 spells CASSLDGGNYSPLHF. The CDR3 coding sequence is TGCGCCAGCAGCTTGGACGGGGGCAATTATTCACCCCTCCACTTT.

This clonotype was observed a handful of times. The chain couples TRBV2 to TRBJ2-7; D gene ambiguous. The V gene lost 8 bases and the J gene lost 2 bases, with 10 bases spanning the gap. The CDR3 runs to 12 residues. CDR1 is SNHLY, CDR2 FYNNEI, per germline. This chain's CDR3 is CASGVTAYEQYF. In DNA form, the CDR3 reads TGTGCCAGCGGGGTGACCGCCTACGAGCAGTACTTC.

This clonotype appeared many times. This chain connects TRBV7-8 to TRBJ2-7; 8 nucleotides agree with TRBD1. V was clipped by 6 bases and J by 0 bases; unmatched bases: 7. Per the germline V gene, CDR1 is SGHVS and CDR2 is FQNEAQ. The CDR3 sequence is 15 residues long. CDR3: CASSQGQGPSYEQYF. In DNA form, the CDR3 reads TGTGCCAGCAGTCAAGGACAGGGACCCTCCTACGAGCAGTACTTC.

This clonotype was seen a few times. The CDR3 DNA reads TGTGCCAGCAGTCGGGACAGGCTGGGCACCGGGGAGCTGTTTTTT. Amino acid sequence: CASSRDRLGTGELFF. J is TRBJ2-2 and V is TRBV28, with 8 bases aligning to TRBD1. CDR1 and CDR2 from the germline V gene are MDHEN and SYDVKM. There are 15 residues in the CDR3. After removal of 5 bases from V and 4 bases from J, the junction contained 6 bases not matched to a gene.

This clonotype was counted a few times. The DNA for the CDR3 is TGTGCCAGCAGTTTGAACGGCTACGAGCAGTACTTC. Protein product: CASSLNGYEQYF. This rearrangement joins TRBV12-3 or TRBV12-4 to TRBJ2-7; D ambiguous. This CDR3 comprises 12 residues. The V gene lost 3 bases and the J gene lost 3 bases, with 6 bases spanning the gap.

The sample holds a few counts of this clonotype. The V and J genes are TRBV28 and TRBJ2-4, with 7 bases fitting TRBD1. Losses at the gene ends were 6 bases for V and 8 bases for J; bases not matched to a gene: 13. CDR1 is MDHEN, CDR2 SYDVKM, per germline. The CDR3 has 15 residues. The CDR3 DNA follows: TGTGCCAGCAGCATACAGGGGTCGCGTATAGACATTCAGTACTTC. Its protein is CASSIQGSRIDIQYF.

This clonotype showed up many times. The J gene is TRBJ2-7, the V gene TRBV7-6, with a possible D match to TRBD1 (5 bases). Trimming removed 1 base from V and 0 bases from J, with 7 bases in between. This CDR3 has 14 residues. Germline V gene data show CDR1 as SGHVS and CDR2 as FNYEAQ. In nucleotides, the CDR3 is TGTGCCAGCAGCTTAGGAGACAGCTCCTACGAGCAGTACTTC. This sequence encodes CASSLGDSSYEQYF.